This T cell receptor beta chain was found in a study of blood T cell repertoires in COVID-19. Living in under 30 US areas, the participants were between roughly 18 and 95 years of age. Cohorts were assigned according to the clinical history that participants reported. Original processing notes: Researchers report that nucleated cell counts were estimated from reference gene primer amplification. TCRdb keeps only in-frame clones here, not all; method: immunoSEQ multiplex PCR. D and trimming come from the DNA, and the V and J calls and clone size come from that table. Here the sample spans roughly 330,000 clones, over 75% being singletons. The V end lost 3 bases, the J end lost 6 bases, and 11 bases lay between the germline ends. The CDR3 runs to 13 residues.

The TCR was taken from a man aged 25-45 years who had recovered from COVID-19. Sequenced: PBMCs or T cells enriched from blood (not recorded which). The chain links TRBV12-3 or TRBV12-4 to TRBJ1-2; D is uncertain. The CDR3 nucleotides are TGTGCCAGCAGTTTTTTCCCCGTCGATGGCTACACCTTC. Translated, it gives CASSFFPVDGYTF.